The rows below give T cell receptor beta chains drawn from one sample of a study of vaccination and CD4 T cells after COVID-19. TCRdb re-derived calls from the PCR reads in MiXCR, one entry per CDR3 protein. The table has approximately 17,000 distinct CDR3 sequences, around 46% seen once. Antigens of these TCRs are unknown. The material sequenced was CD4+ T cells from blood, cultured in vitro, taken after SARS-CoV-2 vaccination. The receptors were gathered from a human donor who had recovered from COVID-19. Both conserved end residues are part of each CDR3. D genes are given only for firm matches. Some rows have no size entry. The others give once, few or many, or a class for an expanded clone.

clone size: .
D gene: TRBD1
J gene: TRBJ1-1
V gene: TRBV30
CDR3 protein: CAWDRGQAPMNTEAFF
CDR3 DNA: TGTGCCTGGGACAGGGGGCAAGCCCCGATGAACACTGAAGCTTTCTTT

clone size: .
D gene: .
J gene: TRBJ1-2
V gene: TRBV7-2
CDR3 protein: CASSMSGGTGGYTF
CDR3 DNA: TGTGCCAGCAGCATGTCCGGGGGCACCGGGGGCTACACCTTC

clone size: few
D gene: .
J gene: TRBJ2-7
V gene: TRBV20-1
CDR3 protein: CSASQGGEPYEQYF
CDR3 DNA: TGCAGTGCTAGTCAGGGCGGCGAACCCTACGAGCAGTACTTC

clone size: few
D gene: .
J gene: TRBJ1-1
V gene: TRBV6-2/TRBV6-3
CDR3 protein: CASRQFLLNTEAFF
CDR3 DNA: TGTGCCAGCAGGCAGTTTCTTTTAAACACTGAAGCTTTCTTT

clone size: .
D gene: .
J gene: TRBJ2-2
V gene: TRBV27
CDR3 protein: CASSFKDTYTGELFF
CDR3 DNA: TGTGCCAGCAGTTTCAAGGACACCTACACCGGGGAGCTGTTTTTT

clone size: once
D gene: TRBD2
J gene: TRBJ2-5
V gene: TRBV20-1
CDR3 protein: CSARVVLAGYQETQYF
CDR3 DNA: TGCAGTGCTAGAGTAGTACTAGCGGGCTACCAAGAGACCCAGTACTTC

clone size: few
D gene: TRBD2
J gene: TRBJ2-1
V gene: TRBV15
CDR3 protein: CATSRKIAGGLPNEQFF
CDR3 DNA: TGTGCCACCAGCAGAAAAATAGCGGGAGGGCTGCCCAATGAGCAGTTCTTC

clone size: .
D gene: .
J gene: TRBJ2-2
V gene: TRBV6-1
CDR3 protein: CASRVLAGELFF
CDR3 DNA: TGTGCCAGCAGAGTTCTAGCCGGGGAGCTGTTTTTT

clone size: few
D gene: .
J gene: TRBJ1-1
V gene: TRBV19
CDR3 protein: CATARKGLSTEAFF
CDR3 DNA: TGTGCCACCGCCCGGAAGGGGCTGAGTACTGAAGCTTTCTTT

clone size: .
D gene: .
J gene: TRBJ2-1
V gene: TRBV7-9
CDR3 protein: CASSLIGRSLEQFF
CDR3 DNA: TGTGCCAGCAGCTTAATCGGTCGCTCGCTAGAGCAGTTCTTC

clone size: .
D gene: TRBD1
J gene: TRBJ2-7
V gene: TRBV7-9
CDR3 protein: CASSVTGDYEQYF
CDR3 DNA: TGTGCCAGCAGCGTTACAGGGGACTACGAGCAGTACTTC

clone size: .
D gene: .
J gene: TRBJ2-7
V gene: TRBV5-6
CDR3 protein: CASSLGAYEQYF
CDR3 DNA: TGTGCCAGCAGCTTGGGGGCCTACGAGCAGTACTTC

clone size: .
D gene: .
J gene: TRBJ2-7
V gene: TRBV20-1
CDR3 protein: CSASRGGHEQYF
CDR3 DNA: TGCAGTGCTAGTCGGGGAGGCCACGAGCAGTACTTC

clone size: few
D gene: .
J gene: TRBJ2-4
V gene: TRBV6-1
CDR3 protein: CASSTTGYGQYF
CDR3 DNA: TGTGCCAGCAGCACTACAGGTTACGGTCAGTACTTC

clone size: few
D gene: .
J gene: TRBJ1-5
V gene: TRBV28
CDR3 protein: CASRWVTNQPQHF
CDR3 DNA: TGTGCCAGCAGATGGGTTACCAATCAGCCCCAGCATTTT

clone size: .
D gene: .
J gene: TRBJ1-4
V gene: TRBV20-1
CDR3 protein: CSATRANEKLFF
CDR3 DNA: TGCAGTGCTACCCGGGCAAATGAAAAACTGTTTTTT

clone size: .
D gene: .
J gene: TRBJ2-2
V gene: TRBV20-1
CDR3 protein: CSARDLANLNTGELFF
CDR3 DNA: TGCAGTGCTAGAGATTTGGCGAACTTGAACACCGGGGAGCTGTTTTTT

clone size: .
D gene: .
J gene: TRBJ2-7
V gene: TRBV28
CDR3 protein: CASRVISGTYYEQYF
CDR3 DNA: TGTGCCAGCAGGGTAATTTCCGGGACTTACTACGAGCAGTACTTC

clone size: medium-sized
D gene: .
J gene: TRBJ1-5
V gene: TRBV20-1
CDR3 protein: CSARDWWGQPQHF
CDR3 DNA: TGCAGTGCCAGGGACTGGTGGGGCCAGCCCCAGCATTTT

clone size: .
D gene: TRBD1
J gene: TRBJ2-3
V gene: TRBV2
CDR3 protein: CADRGGQVTDTQYF
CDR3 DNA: TGTGCGGATCGTGGGGGACAGGTAACAGATACGCAGTATTTT

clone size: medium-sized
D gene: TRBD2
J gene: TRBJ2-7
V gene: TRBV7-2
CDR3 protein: CASSPGLAEYYEQYF
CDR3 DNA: TGTGCCAGCAGCCCAGGACTAGCGGAATACTACGAGCAGTACTTC

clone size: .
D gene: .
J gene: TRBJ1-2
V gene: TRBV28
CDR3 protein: CASSSARGTYGYTF
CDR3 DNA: TGTGCCAGCAGTTCCGCCAGGGGAACCTATGGCTACACCTTC

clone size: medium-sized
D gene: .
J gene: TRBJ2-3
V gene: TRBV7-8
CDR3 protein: CASSLGLGPDTQYF
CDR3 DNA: TGTGCCAGCAGCTTAGGCCTAGGGCCAGATACGCAGTATTTT

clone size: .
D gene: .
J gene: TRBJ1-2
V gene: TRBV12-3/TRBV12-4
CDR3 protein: CASNKEPVSGGYTF
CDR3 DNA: TGTGCCAGCAACAAAGAGCCAGTCAGCGGAGGCTACACCTTC

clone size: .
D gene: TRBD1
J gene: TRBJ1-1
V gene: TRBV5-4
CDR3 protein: CASQRQGPMNTEAFF
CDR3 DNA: TGTGCCAGCCAAAGACAGGGACCTATGAACACTGAAGCTTTCTTT

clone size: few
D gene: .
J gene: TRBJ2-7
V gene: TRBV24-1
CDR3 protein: CATSDHGMGPDEQYF
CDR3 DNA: TGTGCCACCAGTGATCACGGGATGGGACCGGACGAGCAGTACTTC

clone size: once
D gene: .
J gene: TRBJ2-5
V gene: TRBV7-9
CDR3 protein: CASGTEQETQYF
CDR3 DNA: TGTGCCAGCGGGACCGAGCAAGAGACCCAGTACTTC

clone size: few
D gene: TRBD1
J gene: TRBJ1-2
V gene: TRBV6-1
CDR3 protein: CASSEWDRGGYTF
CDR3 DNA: TGTGCCAGCAGTGAATGGGACAGGGGTGGCTACACCTTC

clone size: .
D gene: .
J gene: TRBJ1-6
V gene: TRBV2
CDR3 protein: CASNRLNNSPLHF
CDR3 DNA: TGTGCCAGCAACCGACTGAATAATTCACCCCTCCACTTT

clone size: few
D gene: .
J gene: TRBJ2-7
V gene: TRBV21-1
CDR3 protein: CASSFRDPLYEQYF
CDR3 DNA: TGTGCCAGCAGCTTCCGGGATCCTCTCTACGAGCAGTACTTC

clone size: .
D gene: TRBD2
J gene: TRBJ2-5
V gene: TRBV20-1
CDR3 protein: CSARDLRTSRETQYF
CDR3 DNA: TGCAGTGCTAGAGATCTTAGGACTAGCCGAGAGACCCAGTACTTC

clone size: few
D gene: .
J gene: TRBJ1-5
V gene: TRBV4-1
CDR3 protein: CASSPYMTGTPSNQPQHF
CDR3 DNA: TGCGCCAGCAGCCCTTATATGACCGGGACACCCAGCAATCAGCCCCAGCATTTT

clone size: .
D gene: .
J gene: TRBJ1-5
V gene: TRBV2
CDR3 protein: CASSQQGGNQPQHF
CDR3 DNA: TGTGCCAGCAGTCAACAGGGAGGCAATCAGCCCCAGCATTTT

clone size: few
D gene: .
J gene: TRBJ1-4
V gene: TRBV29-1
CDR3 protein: CSVVEEAVSNEKLFF
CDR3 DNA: TGCAGCGTTGTGGAGGAGGCAGTGTCTAATGAAAAACTGTTTTTT

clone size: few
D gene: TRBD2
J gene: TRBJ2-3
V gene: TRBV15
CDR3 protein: CATSRGGRAYTDTQYF
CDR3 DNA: TGTGCCACCAGCAGAGGCGGGAGGGCCTACACAGATACGCAGTATTTT

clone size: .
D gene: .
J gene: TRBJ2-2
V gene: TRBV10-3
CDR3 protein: CAINGWGSTGELFF
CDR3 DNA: TGTGCCATCAATGGCTGGGGTTCCACCGGGGAGCTGTTTTTT

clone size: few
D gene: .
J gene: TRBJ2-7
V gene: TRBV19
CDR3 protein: CASSIVAGSSYEQYF
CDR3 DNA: TGTGCCAGTAGTATAGTGGCAGGGAGCTCCTACGAGCAGTACTTC

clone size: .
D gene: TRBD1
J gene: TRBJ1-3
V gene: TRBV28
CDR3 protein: CASRLGTVGNTIYF
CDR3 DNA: TGTGCCAGCAGACTGGGGACAGTCGGAAACACCATATATTTT

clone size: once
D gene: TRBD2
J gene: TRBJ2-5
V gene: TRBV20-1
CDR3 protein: CSAPKGLDDETQYF
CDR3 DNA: TGCAGTGCCCCGAAGGGACTAGACGACGAGACCCAGTACTTC

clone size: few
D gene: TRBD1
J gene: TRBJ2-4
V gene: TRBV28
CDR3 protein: CASSLGQGILAKNIQYF
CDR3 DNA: TGTGCCAGCAGTTTGGGACAGGGGATTTTAGCCAAAAACATTCAGTACTTC

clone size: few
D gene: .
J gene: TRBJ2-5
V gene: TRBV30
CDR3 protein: CAWTDFGETQYF
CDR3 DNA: TGTGCCTGGACCGACTTTGGAGAGACCCAGTACTTC

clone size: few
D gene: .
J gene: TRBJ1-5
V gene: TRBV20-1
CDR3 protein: CSARDSRGGRVKQPQHF
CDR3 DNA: TGCAGTGCTAGAGATTCGCGGGGAGGCAGGGTGAAACAGCCCCAGCATTTT

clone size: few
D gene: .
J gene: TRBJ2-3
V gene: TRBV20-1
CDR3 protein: CSARGQDGFTDTQYF
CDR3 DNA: TGCAGTGCTAGAGGGCAGGATGGGTTTACAGATACGCAGTATTTT